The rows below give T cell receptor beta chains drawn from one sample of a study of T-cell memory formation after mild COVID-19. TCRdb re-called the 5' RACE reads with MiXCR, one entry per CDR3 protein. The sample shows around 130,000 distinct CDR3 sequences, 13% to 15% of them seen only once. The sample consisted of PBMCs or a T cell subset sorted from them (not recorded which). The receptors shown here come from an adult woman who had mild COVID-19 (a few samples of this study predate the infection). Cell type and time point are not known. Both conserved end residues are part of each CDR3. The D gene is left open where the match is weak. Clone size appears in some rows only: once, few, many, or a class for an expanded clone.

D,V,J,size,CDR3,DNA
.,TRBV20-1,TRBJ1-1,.,CSARDLGVEGFTEAFF,TGCAGTGCTAGAGATCTAGGAGTAGAGGGGTTCACTGAAGCTTTCTTT
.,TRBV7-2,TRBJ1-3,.,CASSLGNSGNTIYF,TGTGCCAGCAGCTTGGGCAACTCTGGAAACACCATATATTTT
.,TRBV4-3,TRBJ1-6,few,CASSQDWGDYNSPLHF,TGCGCCAGCAGCCAAGATTGGGGAGACTATAATTCACCCCTCCACTTT
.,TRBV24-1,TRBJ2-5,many,CATIPGTIQETQYF,TGTGCCACCATTCCAGGGACGATCCAAGAGACCCAGTACTTC
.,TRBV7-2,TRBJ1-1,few,CASIRRAGPINTEAFF,TGTGCCAGCATCCGTCGGGCAGGACCCATAAACACTGAAGCTTTCTTT
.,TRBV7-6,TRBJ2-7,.,CASSPMGGRAYEQYF,TGTGCCAGCAGCCCCATGGGGGGTAGGGCCTACGAGCAGTACTTC
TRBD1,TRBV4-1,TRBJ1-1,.,CASSQAYRGMNTEAFF,TGCGCCAGCAGCCAAGCCTACAGGGGGATGAACACTGAAGCTTTCTTT
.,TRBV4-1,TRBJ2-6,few,CASSQAPLWGRSSGANVLTF,TGCGCCAGCAGCCAAGCCCCACTTTGGGGCAGATCCTCTGGGGCCAACGTCCTGACTTTC
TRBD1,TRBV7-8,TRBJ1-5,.,CASSSDRDYQPQHF,TGTGCCAGCAGCTCGGACAGGGACTATCAGCCCCAGCATTTT
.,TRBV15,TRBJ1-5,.,CATSRDIPDPREPQHF,TGTGCCACCAGCAGAGATATTCCGGACCCGAGGGAGCCCCAGCATTTT
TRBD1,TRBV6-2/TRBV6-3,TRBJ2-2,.,CASSLRTGVTGELFF,TGTGCCAGCAGTTTAAGGACAGGGGTCACCGGGGAGCTGTTTTTT
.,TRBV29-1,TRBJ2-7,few,CSVVGSGLNYEQYF,TGCAGCGTTGTAGGGTCTGGTCTCAACTACGAGCAGTACTTC
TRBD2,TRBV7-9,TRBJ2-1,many,CASSPVSGSLDEQFF,TGTGCCAGCAGTCCGGTTAGCGGGAGTCTCGATGAGCAGTTCTTC
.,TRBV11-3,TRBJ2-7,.,CASSLEGGLPYEQYF,TGTGCCAGCAGCCTAGAAGGGGGACTTCCCTACGAGCAGTACTTC
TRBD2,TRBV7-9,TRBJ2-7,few,CASSLVTSGRPNEQYF,TGTGCCAGCAGCTTAGTTACTAGCGGGAGGCCTAACGAGCAGTACTTC
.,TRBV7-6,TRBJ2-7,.,CASSSLGSFFYEQYF,TGTGCCAGCAGCTCCCTTGGCAGTTTCTTCTACGAGCAGTACTTC
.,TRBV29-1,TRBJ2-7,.,CSVEDRGGMGFYEQYF,TGCAGCGTTGAAGATCGAGGGGGAATGGGGTTCTACGAGCAGTACTTC
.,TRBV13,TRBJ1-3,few,CASSSVRWGSGNTIYF,TGTGCCAGCAGCTCCGTTCGCTGGGGTTCTGGAAACACCATATATTTT
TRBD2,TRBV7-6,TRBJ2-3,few,CASSLEGGSTDTQYF,TGTGCCAGCAGCTTAGAGGGCGGGAGTACAGATACGCAGTATTTT
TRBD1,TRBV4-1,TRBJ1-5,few,CASSQEGRGSQHF,TGCGCCAGCAGCCAAGAGGGCAGGGGGTCCCAGCATTTT
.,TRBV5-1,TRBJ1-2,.,CASSPKHPGGNYGYTF,TGCGCCAGCAGCCCCAAACACCCGGGAGGAAACTATGGCTACACCTTC
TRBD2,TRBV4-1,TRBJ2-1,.,CASSHYSGGNEQFF,TGCGCCAGCAGCCATTATAGCGGGGGCAATGAGCAGTTCTTC
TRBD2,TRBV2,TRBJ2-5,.,CASRGLAGEGETQYF,TGTGCCAGCAGGGGACTAGCGGGAGAGGGAGAGACCCAGTACTTC
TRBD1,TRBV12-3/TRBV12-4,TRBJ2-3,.,CASSLTGGWPDTQYF,TGTGCCAGCAGTTTGACAGGGGGTTGGCCAGATACGCAGTATTTT
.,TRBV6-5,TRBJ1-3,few,CASSYIGRPDSGNTIYF,TGTGCCAGCAGTTACATCGGCAGGCCCGACTCTGGAAACACCATATATTTT
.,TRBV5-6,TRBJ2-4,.,CASSGEGDRNIQYF,TGTGCCAGCAGCGGAGAAGGGGATAGAAACATTCAGTACTTC
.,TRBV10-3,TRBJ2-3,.,CAISEMVRDTDTQYF,TGTGCCATCAGTGAGATGGTCAGGGATACAGATACGCAGTATTTT
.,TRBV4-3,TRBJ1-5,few,CASSQGQGHQPQHF,TGCGCCAGCAGCCAAGGTCAGGGGCATCAGCCCCAGCATTTT
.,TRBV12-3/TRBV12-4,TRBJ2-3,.,CASSFSTDTDTQYF,TGTGCCAGCAGTTTCTCGACAGACACAGATACGCAGTATTTT
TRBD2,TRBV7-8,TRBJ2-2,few,CASTGGRLTGELFF,TGTGCCAGCACGGGGGGGCGGTTAACCGGGGAGCTGTTTTTT
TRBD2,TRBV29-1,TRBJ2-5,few,CSVRNGGQELANQETQYF,TGCAGCGTCCGGAATGGCGGTCAGGAACTAGCGAACCAAGAGACCCAGTACTTC
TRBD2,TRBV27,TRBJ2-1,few,CASARGGGLAGSNEQFF,TGTGCCAGCGCCCGGGGGGGGGGACTAGCGGGTTCCAATGAGCAGTTCTTC
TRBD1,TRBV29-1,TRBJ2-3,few,CTGQESTDTQYF,TGCACCGGACAGGAAAGCACAGATACGCAGTATTTT
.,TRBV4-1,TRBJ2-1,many,CASSPGGEQFF,TGCGCCAGCAGCCCCGGAGGAGAGCAGTTCTTC
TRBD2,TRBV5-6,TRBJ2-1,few,CASSQERAGDNEQFF,TGTGCCAGCAGCCAAGAACGAGCGGGAGATAATGAGCAGTTCTTC
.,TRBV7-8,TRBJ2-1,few,CASRTGRHNEQFF,TGTGCCAGCAGGACAGGGAGGCACAATGAGCAGTTCTTC
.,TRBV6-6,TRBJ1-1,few,CASGALNTEAFF,TGTGCCAGCGGAGCCTTGAACACTGAAGCTTTCTTT
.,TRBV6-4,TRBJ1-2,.,CASSEVWGADYGYTF,TGTGCCAGCAGTGAGGTCTGGGGCGCTGACTATGGCTACACCTTC
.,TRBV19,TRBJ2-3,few,CASSIKESADTQYF,TGTGCCAGTAGTATCAAGGAGAGCGCAGATACGCAGTATTTT
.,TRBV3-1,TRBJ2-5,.,CASSQDSASQETQYF,TGTGCCAGCAGCCAAGATTCAGCTAGCCAAGAGACCCAGTACTTC
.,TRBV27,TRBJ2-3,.,CASSFGTTDTQYF,TGTGCCAGCAGTTTCGGGACTACAGATACGCAGTATTTT
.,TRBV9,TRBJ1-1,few,CASSPGTSEAFF,TGTGCCAGCAGCCCAGGGACTTCTGAAGCTTTCTTT
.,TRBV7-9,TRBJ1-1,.,CASSPGTGTEAFF,TGTGCCAGCAGCCCCGGAACGGGCACTGAAGCTTTCTTT
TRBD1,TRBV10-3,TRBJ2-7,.,CAISESGIRDRGKDEQYF,TGTGCCATCAGTGAGTCCGGGATTCGAGACAGGGGAAAAGACGAGCAGTACTTC
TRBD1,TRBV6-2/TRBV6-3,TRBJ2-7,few,CASSYGTGVSEQYF,TGTGCCAGCAGTTACGGGACAGGGGTTTCGGAGCAGTACTTC
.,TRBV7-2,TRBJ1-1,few,CASSWVSQAEAFF,TGTGCCAGCAGCTGGGTCTCCCAAGCTGAAGCTTTCTTT
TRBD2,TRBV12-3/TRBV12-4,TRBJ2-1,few,CASSSPLSGGAHNEQFF,TGTGCCAGCAGTTCCCCCCTCAGCGGGGGGGCCCACAATGAGCAGTTCTTC
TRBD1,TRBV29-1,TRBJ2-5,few,CSVVGSRAKKGQNQETQYF,TGCAGCGTTGTAGGAAGTCGGGCAAAGAAGGGACAGAATCAAGAGACCCAGTACTTC
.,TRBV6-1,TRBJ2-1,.,CASLQEMRPYNEQFF,TGTGCCAGCTTACAGGAGATGAGGCCCTACAATGAGCAGTTCTTC
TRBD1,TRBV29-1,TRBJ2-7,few,CSALIEGPGQGSIWHEQYF,TGCAGCGCCTTAATCGAAGGTCCGGGACAGGGGTCTATTTGGCACGAGCAGTACTTC
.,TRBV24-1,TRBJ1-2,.,CATSAWANGVYGYTF,TGTGCCACCAGTGCCTGGGCCAATGGGGTATATGGCTACACCTTC
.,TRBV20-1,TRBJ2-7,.,CSAREGGVIYEQYF,TGCAGTGCTAGAGAGGGTGGAGTAATCTACGAGCAGTACTTC
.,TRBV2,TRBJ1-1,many,CASRERMGNTEAFF,TGTGCCAGCAGGGAGAGGATGGGGAACACTGAAGCTTTCTTT
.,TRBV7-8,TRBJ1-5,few,CASSLKWAGNQPQHF,TGTGCCAGCAGCTTAAAGTGGGCAGGCAATCAGCCCCAGCATTTT
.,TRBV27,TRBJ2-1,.,CASSLYSRVRGPYNEQFF,TGTGCCAGCAGTTTATATTCCCGGGTGAGAGGGCCCTACAATGAGCAGTTCTTC